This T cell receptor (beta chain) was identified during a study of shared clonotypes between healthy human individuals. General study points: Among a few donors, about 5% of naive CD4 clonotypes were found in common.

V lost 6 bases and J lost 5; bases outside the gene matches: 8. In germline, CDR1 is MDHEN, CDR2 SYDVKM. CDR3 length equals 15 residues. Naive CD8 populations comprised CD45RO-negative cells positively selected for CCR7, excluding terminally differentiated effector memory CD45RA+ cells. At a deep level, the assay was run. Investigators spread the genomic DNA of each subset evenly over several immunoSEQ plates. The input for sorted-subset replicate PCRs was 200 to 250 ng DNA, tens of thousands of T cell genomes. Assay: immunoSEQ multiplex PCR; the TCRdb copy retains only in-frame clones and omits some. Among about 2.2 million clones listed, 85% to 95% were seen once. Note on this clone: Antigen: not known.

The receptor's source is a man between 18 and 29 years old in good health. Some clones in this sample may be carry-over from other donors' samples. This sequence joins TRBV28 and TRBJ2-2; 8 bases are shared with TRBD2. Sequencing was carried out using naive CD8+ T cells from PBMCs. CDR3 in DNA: TGTGCCAGCAGACTCGGACTAGCAGAGACCGGGGAGCTGTTTTTT. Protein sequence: CASRLGLAETGELFF.